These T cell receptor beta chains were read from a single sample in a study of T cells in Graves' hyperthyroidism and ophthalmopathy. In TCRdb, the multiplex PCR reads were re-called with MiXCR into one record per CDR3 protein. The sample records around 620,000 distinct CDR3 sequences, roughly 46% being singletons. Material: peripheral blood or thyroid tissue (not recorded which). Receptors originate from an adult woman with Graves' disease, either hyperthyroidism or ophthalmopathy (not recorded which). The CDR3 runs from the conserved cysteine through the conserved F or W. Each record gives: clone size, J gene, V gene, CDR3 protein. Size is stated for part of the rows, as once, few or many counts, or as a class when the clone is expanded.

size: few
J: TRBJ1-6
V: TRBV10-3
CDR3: CASSLTRYNSPLHF

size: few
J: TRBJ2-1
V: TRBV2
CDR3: CAKKVLAGSYNEQFF

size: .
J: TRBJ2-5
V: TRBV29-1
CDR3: CSVGVQTQYF

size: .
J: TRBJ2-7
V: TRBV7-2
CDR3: CASRRTGTAYEQYF

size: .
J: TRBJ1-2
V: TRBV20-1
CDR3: CSATDRGVSGNTF

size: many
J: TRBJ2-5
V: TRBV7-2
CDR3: CASSLVQGGEETQYF

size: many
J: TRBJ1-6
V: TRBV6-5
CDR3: CASSRQVVGESPLHF

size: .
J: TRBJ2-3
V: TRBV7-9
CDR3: CASSAGWDTQYF

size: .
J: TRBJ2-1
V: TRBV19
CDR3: CASSSGQGYNEQFF

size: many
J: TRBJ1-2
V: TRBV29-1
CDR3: CSARGAEGEGYTF

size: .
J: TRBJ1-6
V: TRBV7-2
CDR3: CASSWNRDGNSPLHF

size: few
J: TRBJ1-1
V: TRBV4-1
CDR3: CASSQPTAAFGKAFF

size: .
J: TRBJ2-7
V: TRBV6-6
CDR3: CASSWTVTYEQYF